This T cell receptor (beta chain) was observed in a study of cytomegalovirus exposure and HLA in healthy donors. Study-wide findings and caveats: DRB1 showed the most TCR associations and HLA-C the fewest in a later analysis, as rates varied by HLA locus. It was taken for granted in presence/absence analyses that sequencing depth across donors was roughly uniform. Some segments of the V type, notably TRBV6-2 and TRBV6-3, were excluded as indistinguishable. After further analysis at a later stage, 16,951 TCR beta sequences were associated with HLA alleles at 0.05 false discovery rate.

Concerning this clone itself: Its antigen is still unknown.

The PCR contained 60 Vbeta and 13 Jbeta primers. Here immunoSEQ multiplex PCR was the method, and the copy in TCRdb shows in-frame clones only, minus some. The table lists 65,000 to 85,000 clones, over 70% of them singletons. Germline CDR1 and CDR2: GTSNPN and SVGIG (reference sequence). This CDR3 is built from 15 residues. The V and J ends lost 0 bases and 0 bases respectively, with 9 bases between them. The chain uses TRBV30 and TRBJ1-5; weak D call: TRBD1 (5 bases). The receptor was isolated from a woman aged 40-49 years in good health and CMV-seropositive. The specimen sequenced was PBMCs. The CDR3 DNA follows: TGTGCCTGGAGTGTCGGGGGACTTAGCAATCAGCCCCAGCATTTT. Translating gives CAWSVGGLSNQPQHF.